What follows is one TCR beta chain and its context. Data came from immunoSEQ multiplex PCR; TCRdb stores just in-frame clones and leaves some out. Of some 390,000 clones detected, 89% appear once; the ten largest clones hold around 1.8%. Sample treatment: around 19 received Ad26.COV2.S at low or high dose, single or two shots; five or six received placebo; per-sample allocation not given. Collection of samples fell on day 63 after the first vaccine or placebo injection. Built on an Ad26 vector, the vaccine expressed Wuhan-strain SARS-CoV-2 spike. The data stem from a study of Ad26.COV2.S vaccination and SARS-CoV-2 variants. CDR3 size: 15 residues. V shed 0 bases and J shed 6 bases, with 13 bases lying between them. The germline CDR1 and CDR2 sequences are SGDLS and YYNGEE.

The source was peripheral blood, collected in a trial of Ad26.COV2.S vaccine versus placebo. V is TRBV9 and J is TRBJ2-1, with no clear D. This receptor was obtained from a person between 18 and 65 years old who received the Ad26.COV2.S COVID-19 vaccine or a placebo. The CDR3 region is CASSVEDKVRNEQFF. For the CDR3, the DNA is TGTGCCAGCAGCGTAGAAGACAAAGTGCGCAATGAGCAGTTCTTC.